This record looks at one TCR beta chain sequence and its context. immunoSEQ v3.0 was run at survey level. Method: immunoSEQ multiplex PCR; TCRdb's copy keeps in-frame clones and lacks some. The sample consists of 30,000 or so clones, 70% to 90% of them appearing once. The data originate from a study of long-term antiretroviral therapy in people with HIV. Germline assignment: CDR1 SGDLS and CDR2 YYNGEE. The CDR3 is 15 residues long. V gave up 0 bases and J gave up 8 bases, with 15 bases separating them. This clonotype originated in a man between 18 and 29 years old with HIV. The specimen was unsorted PBMCs, collected 0.8 years before starting antiretroviral therapy. The chain recombines TRBV9 with TRBJ2-1; D ambiguous. As DNA, the CDR3 is TGTGCCAGCAGCGTAGGCAACAAATTTCTCGATGAGCAGTTCTTC. It is translated as CASSVGNKFLDEQFF.